This entry concerns a single T cell receptor (beta chain). 13 Jbeta primers and 60 Vbeta primers were used for the PCR. Produced via immunoSEQ multiplex PCR; TCRdb's table is partial and in-frame only. The sample shows around 90,000 clones, about 79% of them seen only once. The data belong to a study of cytomegalovirus exposure and HLA in healthy donors. The CDR3 totals 14 residues. V lost 5 bases and J lost 11; bases outside the gene matches: 13. CDR1 SEHNR and CDR2 FQNEAQ come from the germline V gene (reference sequence). This receptor was obtained from a man aged 50 to 60 in good health and CMV-seronegative. The chain recombines TRBV7-9 with TRBJ2-3, with 7 positions matching TRBD1. The sequencing input was PBMCs. The CDR3 DNA reads TGTGCCAGCAGCCCCGGACAGGCCCTACACGAGCAGTATTTT. It specifies CASSPGQALHEQYF.